The source of this T cell receptor beta chain is a study of blood T cell repertoires in COVID-19. Participant-given clinical history determined each cohort assignment. Using immunoSEQ multiplex PCR, the repertoire was profiled, and TCRdb retains in-frame clones only, with some absent. The top ten hold 8% to 9.5% of the sample, which has roughly 500,000 clones, less than 90% seen once. The V gene's germline CDR1 is SGHRS and CDR2 YFSETQ. The trim removed 0 bases at V and 6 bases at J, leaving 7 bases unmatched. CDR3 length: 16 residues. The chain is built from TRBV5-1 and TRBJ2-1; 9 bases map to TRBD2. The TCR was taken from a woman aged 55-75 years who had recovered from COVID-19. Input material: PBMCs or T cells enriched from blood (not recorded which). The CDR3 region is CASSLATSGGINEQFF. The CDR3 nucleotides are TGCGCCAGCAGCTTGGCGACTAGCGGAGGGATCAATGAGCAGTTCTTC.